The clone carrying this TCR beta chain has just a few counts. The record originates from a study of blood T cells in healthy people across ages. The CDR3 has 15 residues. Trimming took off 0 bases at V and 2 bases at J, with 11 bases between the two ends. Per the germline V gene, CDR1 is DFQATT and CDR2 is SNEGSKA (reference sequence). A second PCR of 7 to 11 cycles used a sample-barcoded 5' primer and a J-beta primer mix. TCRdb re-called the 5' RACE reads through MiXCR, storing one row per CDR3 protein. The sample shows more than 900,000 distinct CDR3 sequences, roughly 29% of them seen only once. A further study also used this sample, focusing on T cells of mothers and their children. Per that study: Samples came from a few healthy Caucasian mothers and their six children. Unrelated pairs and related pairs have their TCR recombination output shaped similarly by thymic selection.

The chain combines TRBV20-1 with TRBJ2-1; D possibly matches TRBD1 or TRBD2 (5 bases each). The sample comprised blood. The sequence was collected from a woman between 40 and 55 years old in good health. The CDR3 loop reads CSARDLRDPYNEQFF. DNA of the CDR3: TGCAGTGCTAGAGATCTCAGGGACCCCTACAATGAGCAGTTCTTC.